The following is a T cell receptor (beta chain) sequence with its context. CDR3 length: 16 residues. Germline loops: CDR1 MNHEY, CDR2 SVGEGT. With 0 bases removed from V and 0 bases from J, the gap between germline ends came to 12 bases. This record belongs to a study of blood T cell repertoires in COVID-19. Only in-frame clones appear in the TCRdb table, and some are missing; sequencing was by immunoSEQ multiplex PCR. This sample yields under 150,000 clones, of which around 84% are seen a single time; approximately 18% belongs to the top ten. This receptor was identified in a woman older than 75 with acute or convalescent COVID-19. Sequenced sample: peripheral blood. The chain recombines TRBV6-2 or TRBV6-3 with TRBJ2-7; no clear D gene. CDR3 DNA: TGTGCCAGCAGTTACTCGAGTAGCCGTAGCTCCTACGAGCAGTACTTC. Encoded protein: CASSYSSSRSSYEQYF.